These 5 T cell receptor beta chains came from one sample sequenced in a study of breast tumors, draining lymph nodes, adjacent tissues. TCRdb re-derived calls from the multiplex PCR reads in MiXCR, one entry per CDR3 protein. The data show 50,000 to 75,000 distinct CDR3 sequences, approximately 57% seen once. Sequenced material: breast tumor tissue. These receptor sequences come from a female donor with breast cancer. Some clones in this sample may be carry-over from other donors' samples.

This clonotype occurred once. A junction end diverges from the germline sequence, so it may reflect a read error. The chain links TRBV6-2 or TRBV6-3 to TRBJ2-1, with TRBD1 as a possible D gene (5 bases). Germline CDR1 and CDR2: MNHEY and SVGEGT. This CDR3 has 17 residues. The CDR3 protein is CASSHSVLGRDDSEQFF. For the CDR3, the DNA is TGTGCCAGCAGTCACTCGGTTCTAGGCAGGGATGACAGTGAGCAGTTCTTC.

In DNA form, the CDR3 reads TGCGCCAGCAGCTTTCGACAGGGGAGTGAAAAACTGTTTTTT. It codes for CASSFRQGSEKLFF. This chain links TRBV5-1 with TRBJ1-4, with 8 bases identical to TRBD1. In germline, CDR1 is SGHRS, CDR2 YFSETQ. The CDR3 spans 14 residues. The J segment lost 7 bases and the V segment lost 2 bases, leaving 4 bases of the junction unmatched.

In this sample, this clonotype turned up once. The V and J genes are TRBV4-1 and TRBJ1-3; TRBD1 might be the D (6 bases). Germline lookup yields CDR1 MGHRA and CDR2 YSYEKL. CDR3 length equals 16 residues. V was shortened by 4 bases and J by 2 bases, with 15 bases between the two germline ends. The CDR3 sequence: CASSLSPTGTGNTIYF. The CDR3 nucleotides read TGCGCCAGCAGCCTCTCGCCCACAGGGACTGGAAACACCATATATTTT.

This clonotype was observed at least ten times. The CDR3 DNA reads TGTGCCAGCAGCCCTAGTGCAGGGGACTCCTACGAGCAGTACTTC. It encodes CASSPSAGDSYEQYF. The V and J genes are TRBV7-2 and TRBJ2-7; D might be TRBD1 (6 bases). The germline V gene encodes CDR1 SGHTA and CDR2 FQGNSA. Deletions cut 5 bases from V and 0 bases from J, with 14 bases between. CDR3 length equals 15 residues.

The V and J genes are TRBV24-1 and TRBJ1-4; possibly TRBD1 for D (5 bases). Germline V gene sequence: CDR1 KGHDR, CDR2 SFDVKD. The CDR3 length is 13 residues. V lost 4 bases and J 8 bases, leaving 10 bases between the germline ends. The CDR3 DNA sequence: TGTGCCACCAGTGAGGGGACGGGAGAAAAACTGTTTTTT. Its protein is CATSEGTGEKLFF.